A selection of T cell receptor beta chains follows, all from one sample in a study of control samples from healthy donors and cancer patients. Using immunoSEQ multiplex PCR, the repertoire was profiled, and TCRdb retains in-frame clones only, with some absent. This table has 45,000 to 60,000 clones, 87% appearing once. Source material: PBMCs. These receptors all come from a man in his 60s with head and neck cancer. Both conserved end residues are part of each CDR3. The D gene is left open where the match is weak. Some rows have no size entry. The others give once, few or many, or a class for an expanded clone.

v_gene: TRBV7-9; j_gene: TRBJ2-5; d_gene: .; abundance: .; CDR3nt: TGTGCCAGCAGCTCGACCTGGGACGCCCCAACGAGGGGGACCCAGTACTTC; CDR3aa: CASSSTWDAPTRGTQYF
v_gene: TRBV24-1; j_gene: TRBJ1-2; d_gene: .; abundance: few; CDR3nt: TGTGCCACCAGTGAGAGAGACACGGGCTACACCTTC; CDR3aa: CATSERDTGYTF
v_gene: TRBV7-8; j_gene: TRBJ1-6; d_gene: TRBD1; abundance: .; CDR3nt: TGTGCCAGCAGCCCTTGGACAGGGAATTCACCCCTCCACTTT; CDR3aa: CASSPWTGNSPLHF
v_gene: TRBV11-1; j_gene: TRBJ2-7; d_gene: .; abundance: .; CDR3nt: TGTGCCAGCAGCTTAAATCCCCGAGGCTACGAGCAGTACTTC; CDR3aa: CASSLNPRGYEQYF
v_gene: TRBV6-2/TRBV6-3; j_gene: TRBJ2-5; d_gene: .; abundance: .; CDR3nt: TGTGCCAGCAGTTCCAAGAAGTCAGGGCCTCAAGAGACCCAGTACTTC; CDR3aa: CASSSKKSGPQETQYF
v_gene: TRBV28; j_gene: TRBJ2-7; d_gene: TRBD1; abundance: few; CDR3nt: TGTGCCAGCAGTCGGGGACAGCATCCTACGAGAAACACCCAGGTCGAGCAGTACTTC; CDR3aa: CASSRGQHPTRNTQVEQYF
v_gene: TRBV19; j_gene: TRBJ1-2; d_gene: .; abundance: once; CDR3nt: TGTGCCAGTAGTAGGCAGGCAACGCGGAACTATGGCTACACCTTC; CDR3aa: CASSRQATRNYGYTF
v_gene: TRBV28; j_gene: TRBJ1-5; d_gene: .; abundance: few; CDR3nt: TGTGCCAGCAGTTTTAGAGGGATTCAGCCCCAGCATTTT; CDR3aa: CASSFRGIQPQHF
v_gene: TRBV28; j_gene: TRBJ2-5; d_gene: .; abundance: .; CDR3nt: TGTGCCAGCAGCTCGGAAGAGACCCAGTACTTC; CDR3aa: CASSSEETQYF
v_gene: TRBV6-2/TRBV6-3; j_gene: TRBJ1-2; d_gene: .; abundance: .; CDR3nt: TGTGCCAGCAGCTCCGGCCTTGTGAGGGGCGCCTCTCACGGCTACACCTTC; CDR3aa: CASSSGLVRGASHGYTF
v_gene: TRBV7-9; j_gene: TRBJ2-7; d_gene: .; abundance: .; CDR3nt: TGTGCCAGCAGCTTAGGCACAGACGAGCAGTACTTC; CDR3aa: CASSLGTDEQYF
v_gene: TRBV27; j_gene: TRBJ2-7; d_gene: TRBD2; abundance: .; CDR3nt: TGTGCCAGCAGTTTCGGGACTAACTTGCTTGGGCAGTACTTC; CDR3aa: CASSFGTNLLGQYF
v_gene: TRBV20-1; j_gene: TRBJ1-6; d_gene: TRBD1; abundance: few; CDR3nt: TGCAGTGCTAGTAATCCCGGGACAGGGGGCTATAATTCACCCCTCCACTTT; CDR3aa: CSASNPGTGGYNSPLHF
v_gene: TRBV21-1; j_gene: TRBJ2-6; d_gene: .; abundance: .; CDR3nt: TGTGCCAGCAGCAAAGCACACAAGAGGGCTTCTCACAGCTCTGGGGCCAACGTCCTGACTTTC; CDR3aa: CASSKAHKRASHSSGANVLTF
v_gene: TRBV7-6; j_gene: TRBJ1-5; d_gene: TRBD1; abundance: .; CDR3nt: TGTGCCAGCAGCCCTGGGACAGGGGTCGATCAGCCCCAGCATTTT; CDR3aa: CASSPGTGVDQPQHF
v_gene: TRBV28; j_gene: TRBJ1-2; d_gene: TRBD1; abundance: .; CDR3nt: TGTGCCAGCAGTTCCGGGACAGGGCATGGCTACACCTTC; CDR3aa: CASSSGTGHGYTF
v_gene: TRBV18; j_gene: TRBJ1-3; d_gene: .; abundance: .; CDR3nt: TGTGCCAGCTCACCACGTGTCGACGGCAGCTCTGGAAACACCATATATTTT; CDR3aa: CASSPRVDGSSGNTIYF
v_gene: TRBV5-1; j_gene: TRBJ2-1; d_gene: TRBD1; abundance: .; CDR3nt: TGCGCCAGCAGCTTGGCCGGGACAGGGGTAAGGGATAATGAGCAGTTCTTC; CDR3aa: CASSLAGTGVRDNEQFF
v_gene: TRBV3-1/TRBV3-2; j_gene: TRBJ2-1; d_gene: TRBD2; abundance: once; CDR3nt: TGTGCCAGCAGCCAAGACGGGGGGAGAGGTAGTAATGAGCAGTTCTTC; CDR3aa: CASSQDGGRGSNEQFF
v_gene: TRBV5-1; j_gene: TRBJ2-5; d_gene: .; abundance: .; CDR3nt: TGCGCCAGCAGCTTCCGACAGTTCCAAGAGACCCAGTACTTC; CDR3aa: CASSFRQFQETQYF
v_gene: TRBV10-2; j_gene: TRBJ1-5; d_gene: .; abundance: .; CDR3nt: TGCGCCAGCAAATTGCAGACGGGACGCAATCAGCCCCAGCATTTT; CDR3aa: CASKLQTGRNQPQHF
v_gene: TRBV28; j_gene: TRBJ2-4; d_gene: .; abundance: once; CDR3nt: TGTGCCAGCAGGGGACCCCGGACTACCAAAAAAAACATTCAGTACTTC; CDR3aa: CASRGPRTTKKNIQYF
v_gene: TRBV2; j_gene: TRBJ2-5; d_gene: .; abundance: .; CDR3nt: TGTGCCAGCAGTGAAAAGGAGACCCAGTACTTC; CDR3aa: CASSEKETQYF
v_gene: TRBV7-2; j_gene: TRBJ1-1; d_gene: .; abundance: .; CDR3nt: TGTGCCAGCAGCGGACGTAATCAGATGAACACTGAAGCTTTCTTT; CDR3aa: CASSGRNQMNTEAFF
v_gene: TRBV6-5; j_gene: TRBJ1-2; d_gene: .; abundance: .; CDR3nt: TGTGCCAGCACAAAAACACAGGGTTTCGATGGCTACACCTTC; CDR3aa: CASTKTQGFDGYTF
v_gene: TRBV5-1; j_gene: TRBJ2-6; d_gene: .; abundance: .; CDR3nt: TGCGCCAGCAGCTTGGCGGGGGTTAAGGGGGCCAACGTCCTGACTTTC; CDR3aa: CASSLAGVKGANVLTF
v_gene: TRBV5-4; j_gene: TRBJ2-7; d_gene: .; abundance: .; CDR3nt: TGTGCCAGCAGCCCGGAGGGGGGAACCTACGAGCAGTACTTC; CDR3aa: CASSPEGGTYEQYF
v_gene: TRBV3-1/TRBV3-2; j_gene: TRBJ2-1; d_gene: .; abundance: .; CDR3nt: TGTGCCAGCAGCCAAGGGGGGGGGCAGCACAATGAGCAGTTCTTC; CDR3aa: CASSQGGGQHNEQFF
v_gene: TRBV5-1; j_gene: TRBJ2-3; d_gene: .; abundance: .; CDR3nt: TGCGCCAGCAGCTACGTTCAGGGCATCCGGGCAGATACGCAGTATTTT; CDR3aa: CASSYVQGIRADTQYF
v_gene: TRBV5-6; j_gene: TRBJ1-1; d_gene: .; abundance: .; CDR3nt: TGTGCCAGCAGCCTGAGACCAGGGCATATGGACACTGAAGCTTTCTTT; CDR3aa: CASSLRPGHMDTEAFF
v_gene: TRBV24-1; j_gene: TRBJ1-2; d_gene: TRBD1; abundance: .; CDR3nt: TGTGCCACCAGTGATCCGGGACAGGGATTCTCCTTC; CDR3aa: CATSDPGQGFSF
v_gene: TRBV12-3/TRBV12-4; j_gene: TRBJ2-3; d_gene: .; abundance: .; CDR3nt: TGTGCCAGCAGTTTAAGTGGTGCAGATACGCAGTATTTT; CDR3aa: CASSLSGADTQYF
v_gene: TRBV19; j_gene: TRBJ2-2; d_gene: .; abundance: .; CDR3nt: TGTGCCAGTAGTCGGAGGGCCCGCGGCACCGGGGAGCTGTTTTTT; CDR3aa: CASSRRARGTGELFF
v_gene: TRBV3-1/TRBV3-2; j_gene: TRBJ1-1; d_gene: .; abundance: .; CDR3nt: TGTGCCAGCACCCTAAATGCGAGAGGCACTGAAGCTTTCTTT; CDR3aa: CASTLNARGTEAFF
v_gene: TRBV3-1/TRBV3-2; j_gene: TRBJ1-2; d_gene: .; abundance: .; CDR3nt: TGTGCCAGCAGCCAAGAGGTAGGCGGGTCCTATGGCTACACCTTC; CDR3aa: CASSQEVGGSYGYTF
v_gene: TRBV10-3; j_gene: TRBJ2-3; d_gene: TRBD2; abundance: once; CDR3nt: TGTGCCATCAGTGAGAGCGGGAGGGAGGCAGATACGCAGTATTTT; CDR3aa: CAISESGREADTQYF
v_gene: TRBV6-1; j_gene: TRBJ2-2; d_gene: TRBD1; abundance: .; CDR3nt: TGTGCCAGCAGTGAAGTGGGGACAGGGCAGGGCGGGGAGCTGTTTTTT; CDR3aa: CASSEVGTGQGGELFF
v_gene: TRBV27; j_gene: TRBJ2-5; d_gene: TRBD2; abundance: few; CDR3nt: TGTGCCAGCAGTCCCCTATCGACTAGCATGGAGACCCAGTACTTC; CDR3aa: CASSPLSTSMETQYF
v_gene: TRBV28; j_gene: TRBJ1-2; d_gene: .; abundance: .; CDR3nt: TGTGCCAGCAGTTTGGGGGGGGCCCACTATGGCTACACCTTC; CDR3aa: CASSLGGAHYGYTF
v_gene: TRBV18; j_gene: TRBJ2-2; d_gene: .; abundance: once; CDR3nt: TGTGCCAGCTCACCACAAAGTGTCGGGGAGCTGTTTTTT; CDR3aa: CASSPQSVGELFF
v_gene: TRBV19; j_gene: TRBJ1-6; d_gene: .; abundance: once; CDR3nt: TGTGCCAGTAGTCTCCAGGGCAGGGTCGGTTCACCCCTCCACTTT; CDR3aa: CASSLQGRVGSPLHF
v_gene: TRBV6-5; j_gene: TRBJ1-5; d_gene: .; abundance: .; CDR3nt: TGTGCCAGCAGTTACTCTTGGAATCAGCCCCAGCATTTT; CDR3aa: CASSYSWNQPQHF
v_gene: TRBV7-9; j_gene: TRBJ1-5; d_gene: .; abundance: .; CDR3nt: TGTGCCAGCAGCTCCGCCCACGTGGGATTTAGCAATCAGCCCCAGCATTTT; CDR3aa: CASSSAHVGFSNQPQHF
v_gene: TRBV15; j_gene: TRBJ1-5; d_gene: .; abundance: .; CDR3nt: TGTGCCACCAGCAGAGACCCAGACAGCCGCAATCAGCCCCAGCATTTT; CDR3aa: CATSRDPDSRNQPQHF
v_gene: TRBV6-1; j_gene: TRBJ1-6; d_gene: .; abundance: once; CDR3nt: TGTGCCAGCAGTGAACGGAACGCCTATAATTCACCCCTCCACTTT; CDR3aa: CASSERNAYNSPLHF